The 2 T cell receptor beta chains below come from one sample, sequenced in a study of cytomegalovirus exposure and HLA in healthy donors. Amplification used 60 Vbeta primers and 13 Jbeta primers. Libraries were prepared by immunoSEQ multiplex PCR; TCRdb keeps only in-frame clonotypes and omits some of them. The sample has about 120,000 clones, 83% seen once. Sequencing was carried out using PBMCs. The receptors derive from a man aged 18 to 30 in good health and CMV-seropositive.

The chain couples TRBV7-3 to TRBJ1-1; 7 positions match TRBD1. CDR1 SGHTA and CDR2 FQGTGA come from the germline V gene. V lost 8 bases and J lost 1; bases outside the gene matches: 7. The CDR3 loop spans 14 amino acids. The CDR3 coding sequence is TGTGCCAGCTCCTCGGGACAGCCGAACACTGAAGCTTTCTTT. It encodes CASSSGQPNTEAFF. Supplemented by reference TRBV7-3 and TRBJ1-1, the full variable domain reads GAGVSQTPSNKVTEKGKYVELRCDPISGHTALYWYRQSLGQGPEFLIYFQGTGAADDSGLPNDRFFAVRPEGSVSTLKIQRTERGDSAVYLCASSSGQPNTEAFFGQGTRLTVV.

The chain recombines TRBV9 with TRBJ1-1; 10 bases line up with TRBD1. Germline values: CDR1 SGDLS, CDR2 YYNGEE. This CDR3 is built from 16 residues. The V gene end was trimmed by 4 bases and the J gene end by 5 bases; junction bases not matched to a gene: 11. The CDR3 is CASSNPGQGSGTEAFF. The DNA for the CDR3 is TGTGCCAGCAGCAATCCGGGACAGGGGTCTGGAACTGAAGCTTTCTTT.